One and the same sample provided the 21 T cell receptor beta chains below, sequenced in a study of blood T cells in healthy people across ages. Alongside a J-beta primer mix, a sample-barcoded 5' primer served in a second PCR lasting about 7 to 11 cycles. Each CDR3 protein is one row after TCRdb ran MiXCR on the 5' RACE reads. The sample shows 790,000 or so distinct CDR3 sequences, about half of them seen only once. The specimen was blood. These receptors came from an older man in good health.

V gene TRBV29-1 combines with J gene TRBJ2-2; 13 bases align to TRBD2. Per germline, CDR1 SQVTM and CDR2 ANQGSEA. V lost 3 bases to trimming and J lost 8 bases; unmatched junction nucleotides: 3. The CDR3 contains 14 residues. The CDR3 coding sequence is TGCAGCGTTGAGGGACTAGCGGGGTTAGGGGAGCTGTTTTTT. It encodes CSVEGLAGLGELFF.

Points on this clonotype: A junction end diverges from the germline sequence, so it may reflect a read error. The chain carries TRBV5-5 and TRBJ2-1, with a possible D match to TRBD2 (6 bases). CDR3 length: 14 amino acids. CDR1 SGHKS and CDR2 YYEKEE come from the germline V gene (reference sequence). The CDR3 DNA reads TGTGGTAGTTCGGGAGCGCTCTCCTACAATAAGCAGTTCTTC. Its protein is CGSSGALSYNKQFF.

This clonotype was detected only a few times. The genes are TRBV11-2 and TRBJ1-1; D might be TRBD1 (5 bases). V lost 5 bases and J lost 6, with 19 bases in between. The V gene's germline CDR1 is SGHAT and CDR2 FQNNGV. This CDR3 spans 15 amino acids. The CDR3 reads CASSQPWGPPPEAFF. The CDR3 region has the DNA TGTGCCAGCAGCCAACCTTGGGGACCCCCCCCTGAAGCTTTCTTT.

This chain joins TRBV4-3 and TRBJ2-5; D ambiguous. This CDR3 is built from 15 residues. V lost 11 bases, J lost 1 base, and 20 bases lay in between. The V gene's germline CDR1 is LGHNA and CDR2 YSLEER. CDR3 in DNA: TGCGCCGGAAGCCAAGACATCAACCTCCAAGAGACCCAGTACTTC. Residues: CAGSQDINLQETQYF.

This clonotype showed up just a few times. The chain carries TRBV10-3 and TRBJ2-1; 9 nucleotides line up with TRBD2. Germline V gene data show CDR1 as ENHRY and CDR2 as SYGVKD. The CDR3 totals 16 residues. The junction had 5 bases not matched to a gene; V was cut back by 0 bases and J by 5 bases. The chain's CDR3 is CAISESGGRANNEQFF. The CDR3 DNA follows: TGTGCCATCAGTGAGTCGGGCGGGAGGGCTAACAATGAGCAGTTCTTC.

The genes are TRBV29-1 and TRBJ1-1; possible D gene TRBD1, 5 bases. Looked up from germline, CDR1 is SQVTM and CDR2 is ANQGSEA. Trimming took off 2 bases at V and 7 bases at J, with 17 bases between the two ends. The CDR3 is 14 residues long. CDR3 DNA sequence: TGCAGCGTTGAAAGTCGGACGCTGGGGGTTGAAGCTTTCTTT. Translation: CSVESRTLGVEAFF.

This clonotype was recorded a few times. This chain uses TRBV6-5 with TRBJ2-7; tentatively, D is TRBD1 or TRBD2 (5 bases each). V was cut by 4 bases and J by 0 bases, with 13 bases left in between. This CDR3 comprises 15 residues. CDR1 is MNHEY and CDR2 is SVGAGI in the germline V gene. The CDR3 is CASSWDPGRSYEQYF. For the CDR3, the DNA is TGTGCCAGCAGTTGGGACCCGGGACGCTCCTACGAGCAGTACTTC.

The chain links TRBV6-6 to TRBJ2-7; 9 bases align to TRBD1. The CDR3 length is 14 residues. V lost 7 bases to trimming and J lost 1 base; unmatched junction nucleotides: 5. Germline CDR1 is MNHNY and CDR2 is SVGAGI (reference sequence). CDR3 in amino acids: CASKGQGSSYEQYF. The DNA for the CDR3 is TGTGCCAGCAAGGGACAGGGCAGTTCCTACGAGCAGTACTTC.

This clonotype was recorded at least ten times. V gene TRBV20-1 combines with J gene TRBJ2-1; the D call may be TRBD1 or TRBD2 (9 bases each). Deletions cut 6 bases from V and 7 bases from J, with 22 bases between. The CDR3 is 15 residues long. Germline V gene data show CDR1 as DFQATT and CDR2 as SNEGSKA (reference sequence). Written as DNA, the CDR3 is TGCAGTGCCCAGTGGGCTAGCGGGACAGGGAATGAGCAGTTCTTC. Protein: CSAQWASGTGNEQFF.

This clonotype turned up a few times. This chain uses TRBV2 with TRBJ2-5; D gene unclear. The V end lost 6 bases, the J end lost 0 bases, and 5 bases lay between the germline ends. The CDR3 runs 12 residues. Germline V lookup: CDR1 SNHLY, CDR2 FYNNEI. CDR3 sequence reads: CASRMDQETQYF. The CDR3 DNA is TGTGCCAGCAGAATGGACCAAGAGACCCAGTACTTC. The full variable domain, its missing parts supplied by reference TRBV2 and TRBJ2-5, is EPEVTQTPSHQVTQMGQEVILRCVPISNHLYFYWYRQILGQKVEFLVSFYNNEISEKSEIFDDQFSVERPDGSNFTLKIRSTKLEDSAMYFCASRMDQETQYFGPGTRLLVL.

This clonotype was found a few times. This sequence joins TRBV20-1 and TRBJ2-4; 7 bases align to TRBD1. The J segment lost 0 bases and the V segment lost 5 bases, leaving 7 bases of the junction unmatched. CDR1 and CDR2 (germline): DFQATT, SNEGSKA (reference sequence). This CDR3 region has 15 residues. The CDR3 nucleotides read TGCAGTGCTGGCGACAGGGCTTTAGCCAAAAACATTCAGTACTTC. This gives the protein CSAGDRALAKNIQYF.

The chain employs TRBV19 and TRBJ2-7; weak D call: TRBD1 (6 bases). Germline CDR1 LNHDA, CDR2 SQIVND (reference sequence). CDR3 length: 13 amino acids. Trimming left V 0 bases short and J 8 bases short, with 11 bases between. The CDR3 sequence is CASSIDRGSQQYF. The CDR3 region has the DNA TGTGCCAGTAGTATAGACAGGGGAAGTCAGCAGTACTTC.

The DNA of the CDR3 is TGTGCCAGCAGTTACACGGGACTAGTGGGAGAGACCCAGTACTTC. Translated, it gives CASSYTGLVGETQYF. The rearrangement links TRBV6-6 to TRBJ2-5; 8 nucleotides line up with TRBD2. Germline V lookup: CDR1 MNHNY, CDR2 SVGAGI (reference sequence). CDR3 length: 15 amino acids. The V gene end was trimmed by 2 bases and the J gene end by 4 bases; junction bases not matched to a gene: 6.

This rearrangement joins TRBV29-1 to TRBJ2-7; 8 bases fit TRBD2. V lost 5 bases and J lost 0; bases outside the gene matches: 15. The CDR3 sequence is 17 residues long. Germline CDR1 is SQVTM and CDR2 is ANQGSEA. The CDR3 DNA reads TGCAGCGTTTACTCCGGGACTTGCGGGAGGAACTCCTACGAGCAGTACTTC. Its protein is CSVYSGTCGRNSYEQYF.

At least ten counts were recorded for this clonotype. The chain carries TRBV20-1 and TRBJ2-4, with 8 bases that match TRBD1. Germline trimming cut 4 bases from V and 13 bases from J; bases unmatched to any gene: 12. Germline CDR1 DFQATT, CDR2 SNEGSKA (reference sequence). The CDR3 extends over 13 amino acids. In nucleotides, the CDR3 is TGCAGTGCTACCGGACAGGGACACGCAGGGCAGTACTTC. It yields the protein CSATGQGHAGQYF.

This clonotype was seen ten or more times. V usage is TRBV30 and J usage is TRBJ2-5; D perhaps matches TRBD2 (7 bases). With 3 bases removed from V and 5 bases from J, the gap between germline ends came to 13 bases. The CDR3 length is 13 residues. Germline-derived CDR1 and CDR2 are GTSNPN and SVGIG (reference sequence). The DNA for the CDR3 is TGTGCCTGGAGAGCGGGACAAGGGGAGACCCAGTACTTC. It encodes CAWRAGQGETQYF.

On this clonotype itself: A read error may account for a junction end that differs from germline. The chain carries TRBV12-3 or TRBV12-4 and TRBJ2-3, with 7 bases lining up with TRBD1. The CDR3 consists of 15 residues. The chain's CDR3 is CASSYTGPGTDAQYF. The CDR3 coding sequence is TGTGCCAGCAGTTATACAGGGCCTGGGACAGATGCGCAGTATTTT.

In regard to this clonotype: A much larger clonotype is one base distant, so this may be a read error. CDR3 loop: CSVAISVDRGQFF. CDR3 DNA sequence: TGCAGCGTTGCCATTTCGGTCGATCGTGGGCAGTTCTTC. The genes are TRBV29-1 and TRBJ2-1; no firm D call. Germline CDR1 SQVTM, CDR2 ANQGSEA. There are 13 residues in the CDR3. V dropped 4 bases and J dropped 12 bases, with 19 bases sitting between them.

As concerns this clonotype: A read error may explain this, as a much larger clone is one base away. This rearrangement joins TRBV29-1 to TRBJ2-4; D unresolved. Germline values: CDR1 SQVTM, CDR2 ANQGSEA. The CDR3 runs 12 residues. Trimming removed 7 bases from V and 13 bases from J, with 20 bases in between. CDR3 sequence reads: CSGQQNAPEQYF. The CDR3 DNA follows: TGCAGCGGACAACAGAACGCGCCGGAGCAGTACTTC. The entire variable domain, with the rest obtained from reference TRBV29-1 and TRBJ2-4, is as follows: SAVISQKPSRDICQRGTSLTIQCQVDSQVTMMFWYRQQPGQSLTLIATANQGSEATYESGFVIDKFPISRPNLTFSTLTVSNMSPEDSSIYLCSGQQNAPEQYFGAGTRLSVL.

The chain uses TRBV7-2 and TRBJ2-7, with D unclear. Germline CDR1 SGHTA, CDR2 FQGNSA. The germline V and J ends were trimmed by 5 bases and 2 bases, with 19 bases remaining between them. CDR3 length: 16 amino acids. CDR3 loop: CASSTDTASMAYEQYF. Here the CDR3 DNA reads TGTGCCAGCAGCACAGACACAGCTTCGATGGCCTACGAGCAGTACTTC.

This clonotype is a singleton in its sample. The CDR3 protein is CASSLPGGEEKLFF. CDR3 DNA: TGTGCCAGCAGCCTGCCGGGAGGAGAAGAAAAACTGTTTTTT. The chain uses TRBV7-9 and TRBJ1-4; no firm D call. CDR3 length equals 14 residues. Trimming removed 5 bases at V and 8 bases at J, with 15 bases between. Germline CDR1 is SEHNR and CDR2 is FQNEAQ (reference sequence).